This T cell receptor (beta chain) originates from a study of beta chain features in type 1 diabetes. Expressed TCRB transcripts got sequenced, as all isolated RNA was reverse transcribed. The method was immunoSEQ multiplex PCR; TCRdb's version includes in-frame clones alone and lacks a portion of them. The sample lists about 320,000 clones; 14% were seen once. Trimming at V came to 3 bases and at J to 2 bases, leaving 9 bases not matched to a gene. The CDR3 has 17 residues. CDR1 is SGHDT and CDR2 is YYEEEE in the germline V gene. At least ten counts were recorded for this clone. V usage is TRBV5-6 and J usage is TRBJ2-2; 8 nucleotides align to TRBD2. The sequencing input was central memory CD4+ T cells from blood. This receptor was obtained from a man under 40 in good health. This CDR3 reads CASSYPPGLGNTGELFF. The CDR3 DNA is TGTGCCAGCAGCTACCCTCCGGGACTAGGCAACACCGGGGAGCTGTTTTTT. Combining the CDR3 with reference TRBV5-6 and TRBJ2-2 gives the whole variable domain DAGVTQSPTHLIKTRGQQVTLRCSPKSGHDTVSWYQQALGQGPQFIFQYYEEEERQRGNFPDRFSGHQFPNYSSELNVNALLLGDSALYLCASSYPPGLGNTGELFFGEGSRLTVL.